This TCR beta chain stems from a study of PD-1 blockade in classical Hodgkin lymphoma (dated by TCRdb to between 2020 and 2021). Study-wide context: Nivolumab dosing was 3 mg/kg intravenously every 2 weeks, continuing until either disease progression or unacceptable toxicity. The study used TCR beta sequencing and CyTOF to define a peripheral blood immune signature of response to PD-1 blockade in classical Hodgkin lymphoma.

In light of the paper, this sample's time point label describes: cycle 4 day 1 (C4D1), after five to seven weeks of nivolumab. Relapse after autologous stem cell transplantation had occurred in all trial patients, and cohorts A, B and C were distinguished by prior brentuximab vedotin exposure. Using a Miltenyi CD4+ T cell isolation kit, CD4+ T cells were purified from thawed PBMCs through magnetic negative selection. A total of fewer than 65 patients with relapsed/refractory classical Hodgkin lymphoma made up the trial cohort, and each patient's best overall response was complete response, partial response or progressive disease. In the multi-cohort phase II CheckMate 205 trial, trial patients received single-agent nivolumab. Best overall response was determined by an independent review committee according to the 2007 International Working Group response criteria. Trial PBMCs were obtained immediately prior to nivolumab initiation (C1D1) and on therapy at cycle 2 day 1 and cycle 4 day 1. Peripheral blood was collected in 8 mL Vacutainer Cell Preparation Tubes, from which PBMCs were isolated by centrifugation and then cryopreserved. Purified CD4+ and CD8+ fractions were prepared only for cases where an additional PBMC sample was available. Magnetically labelled cells were depleted on LS columns in a quadroMACS separator, and the flow-through was collected as the purified fraction.

The Qiagen DNeasy kit was used to extract genomic DNA both from unsorted PBMCs and from the negatively selected CD4+ and CD8+ fractions. TCR beta CDR3 regions were subjected to amplification by immunoSEQ multiplex PCR with primers that anneal to V and J segments. A synthetic immune receptor repertoire was used to minimize amplification bias, and any remaining bias was removed computationally after sequencing. Per the original workflow: Custom Python scripts were used to quantify repertoire diversity as the Shannon entropy index. The unsorted, CD4+ and CD8+ repertoires were each analyzed separately, with the exception of combined analyses, where CD4+ and CD8+ sequences were merged in silico. A clone was considered expanded if an increase in frequency of at least 2-fold after treatment relative to C1D1 was found, and a pseudocount of 0.5 was applied to clones undetected at baseline. Singleton clones were defined as clones with 0 or 1 copy at C1D1, and non-singleton clones were defined as clones with 2 or more copies. Clones expanded in unsorted samples were annotated as CD4+, CD8+ or unknown by matching protein sequences in sorted samples from the same patient. Wilcoxon tests on paired samples were used to test changes in diversity from C1D1 to C4D1. TCRdb re-hosts the immuneACCESS table, in-frame sequences only. Its copies lack some clones; in the studies checked, an unresolved V gene accounts for under half of them, and the cause for the rest is not known. V, J and clone size derive from that table, while D and trimming were established from the DNA sequence. The sample records tens of thousands of clones, more than 80% of which are singletons. About 2.4% of the sample comes from the top ten.

Study-level results and caveats: Baseline TCR diversity was reported to be lower in newly diagnosed patients than in healthy donors, and even lower in relapsed/refractory patients. By C4D1, a significant rise was seen in CD4+ TCR diversity but not in CD8+ TCR diversity (p=0.0027 vs p=0.16), and the rise was most apparent among complete responders (p=0.02). Trial patients achieving complete response had baseline diversity similar to newly diagnosed patients, whereas partial responders and progressors had significantly lower diversity. Only a single clinical trial cohort was studied, and what caused the repertoire differences, possibly disease activity or prior therapy, remained undefined. Diversity was lower in patients who began nivolumab less than 1 year after ASCT, so these patients were left out of later analyses to avoid confounding by immune reconstitution.

Based on the germline V gene, the CDR1 and CDR2 sequences are MNHGY and SVAAGI. V sheds 7 bases and J sheds 10 bases, leaving 13 bases between their ends. Taken from cysteine to phenylalanine, the CDR3 has 11 residues. Only the CDR3 DNA stays, 33 bases, in frame from base 1. This clone was detected a few times. It has no known antigen specificity. Base qualities are not recorded, but no much larger clone differs from it by a single base. The sequence derives from a human donor with classical Hodgkin lymphoma. This material consisted of CD4+ T cells from blood, taken before the fourth cycle of nivolumab. The rearranged segments are TRBV6-9 and TRBJ1-2, and TRBD1 may be the D gene, going by 5 matching bases. The sequenced DNA is TGTGCCAGCACGGAGAGGGGTTACTACACCTTC. The resulting protein is CASTERGYYTF.